This T cell receptor (beta chain) was profiled in a study of cytomegalovirus exposure and HLA in healthy donors. Regarding the study as a whole: Whilst most TCR sequences proved rare, a subset of public TCRs occurred across many donors.

For this clone: The antigen remains unidentified.

The table came from immunoSEQ multiplex PCR; TCRdb's copy has only in-frame clones and leaves some out. The repertoire holds under 150,000 clones, with around 84% as singletons. V lost 6 bases and J 0 bases, leaving 14 bases between the germline ends. This CDR3 has 15 amino acids. Per germline, CDR1 SQVTM and CDR2 ANQGSEA. The chain couples TRBV29-1 to TRBJ2-2; TRBD2 might be the D (6 bases). This TCR came from a man aged 18-30 years in good health and CMV-seropositive. The sample was PBMCs. The CDR3 protein is CSVGGPTSNTGELFF. The CDR3 DNA reads TGCAGCGTAGGAGGGCCGACATCGAACACCGGGGAGCTGTTTTTT.